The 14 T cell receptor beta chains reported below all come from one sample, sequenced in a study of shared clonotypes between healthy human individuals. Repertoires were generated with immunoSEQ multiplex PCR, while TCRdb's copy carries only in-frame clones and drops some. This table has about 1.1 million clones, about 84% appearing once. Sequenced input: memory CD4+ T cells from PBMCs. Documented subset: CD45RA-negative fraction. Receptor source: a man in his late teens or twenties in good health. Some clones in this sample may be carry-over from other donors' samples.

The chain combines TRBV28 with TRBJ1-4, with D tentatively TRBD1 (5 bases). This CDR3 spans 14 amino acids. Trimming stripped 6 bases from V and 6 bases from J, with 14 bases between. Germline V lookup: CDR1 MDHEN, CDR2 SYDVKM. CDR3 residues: CASSRDPRDEKLFF. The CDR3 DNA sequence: TGTGCCAGCAGCCGGGACCCGAGGGATGAAAAACTGTTTTTT.

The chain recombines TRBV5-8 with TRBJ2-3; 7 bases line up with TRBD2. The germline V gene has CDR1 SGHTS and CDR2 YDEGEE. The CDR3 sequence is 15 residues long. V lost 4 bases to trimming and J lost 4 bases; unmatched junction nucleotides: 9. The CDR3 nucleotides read TGTGCCAGCAGCCCTCTGGGACTAATGGCAGATACGCAGTATTTT. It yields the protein CASSPLGLMADTQYF.

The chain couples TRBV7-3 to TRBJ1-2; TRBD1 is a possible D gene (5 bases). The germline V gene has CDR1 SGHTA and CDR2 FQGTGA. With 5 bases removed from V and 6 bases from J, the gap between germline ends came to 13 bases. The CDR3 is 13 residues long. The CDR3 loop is CASSKVPGNGYTF. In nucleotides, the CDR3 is TGTGCCAGCAGCAAAGTCCCAGGGAATGGCTACACCTTC.

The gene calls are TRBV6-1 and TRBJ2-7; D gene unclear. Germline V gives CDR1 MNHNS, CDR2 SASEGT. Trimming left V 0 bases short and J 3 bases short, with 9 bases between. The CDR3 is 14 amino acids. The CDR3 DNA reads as TGTGCCAGCAGTGAAGCTGGTACCCTCTACGAGCAGTACTTC. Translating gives CASSEAGTLYEQYF.

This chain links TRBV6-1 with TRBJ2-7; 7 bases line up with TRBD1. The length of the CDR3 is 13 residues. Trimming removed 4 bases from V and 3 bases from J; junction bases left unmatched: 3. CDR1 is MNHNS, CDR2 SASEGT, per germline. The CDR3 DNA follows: TGTGCCAGCAGTGTTGGACAGGTCTACGAGCAGTACTTC. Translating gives CASSVGQVYEQYF.

The CDR3 sequence is CASSLGPGIAESSYNEQFF. Here the CDR3 DNA reads TGTGCCAGCAGCTTAGGCCCCGGAATAGCGGAAAGCTCCTACAATGAGCAGTTCTTC. The chain joins TRBV7-9 to TRBJ2-1, with a possible D match to TRBD2 (6 bases). Deletions cut 1 base from V and 0 bases from J, with 19 bases between. Germline CDR1 and CDR2: SEHNR and FQNEAQ (reference sequence). The CDR3 is 19 residues long.

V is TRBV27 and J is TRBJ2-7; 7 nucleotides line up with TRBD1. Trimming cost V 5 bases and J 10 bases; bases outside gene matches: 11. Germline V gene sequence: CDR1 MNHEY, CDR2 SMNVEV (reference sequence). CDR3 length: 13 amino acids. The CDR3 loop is CASSPSWTGTQYF. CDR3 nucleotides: TGTGCCAGCAGTCCATCTTGGACAGGCACCCAGTACTTC.

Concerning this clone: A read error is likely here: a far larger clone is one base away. CDR3 nucleotides: TGCGCCAGCTCCGGACAGCCCGCCTATGGCTACACCTTC. This codes for CASSGQPAYGYTF. The rearrangement links TRBV5-1 to TRBJ1-2, with a weak D call TRBD1 (6 bases). V was clipped by 7 bases and J by 4 bases, with 14 bases between them. The germline gives CDR1 SGHRS, CDR2 YFSETQ. This CDR3 comprises 13 residues.

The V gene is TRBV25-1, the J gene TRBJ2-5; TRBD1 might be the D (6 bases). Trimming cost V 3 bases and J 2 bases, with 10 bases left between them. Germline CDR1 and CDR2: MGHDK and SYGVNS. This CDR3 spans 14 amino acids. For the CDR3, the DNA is TGTGCCAGCAGTGAGGGAGACAGGCAAGAGACCCAGTACTTC. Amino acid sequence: CASSEGDRQETQYF. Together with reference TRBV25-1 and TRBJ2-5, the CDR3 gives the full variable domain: EADIYQTPRYLVIGTGKKITLECSQTMGHDKMYWYQQDPGMELHLIHYSYGVNSTEKGDLSSESTVSRIRTEHFPLTLESARPSHTSQYLCASSEGDRQETQYFGPGTRLLVL.

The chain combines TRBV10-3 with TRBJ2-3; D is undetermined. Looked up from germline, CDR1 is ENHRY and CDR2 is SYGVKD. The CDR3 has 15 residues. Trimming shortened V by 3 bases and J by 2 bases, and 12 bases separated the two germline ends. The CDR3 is CAISELDLPTDTQYF. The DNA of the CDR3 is TGTGCCATCAGTGAATTGGACCTCCCCACAGATACGCAGTATTTT.

CDR3 protein: CASSPRSVSTDTQYF. CDR3 DNA sequence: TGTGCCAGCAGCCCCCGATCAGTCAGCACAGATACGCAGTATTTT. The rearrangement links TRBV7-9 to TRBJ2-3; no clear D. CDR3 size: 15 residues. The V end was cut by 5 bases, the J end by 0 bases, with 12 bases between. Germline assignment: CDR1 SEHNR and CDR2 FQNEAQ (reference sequence).

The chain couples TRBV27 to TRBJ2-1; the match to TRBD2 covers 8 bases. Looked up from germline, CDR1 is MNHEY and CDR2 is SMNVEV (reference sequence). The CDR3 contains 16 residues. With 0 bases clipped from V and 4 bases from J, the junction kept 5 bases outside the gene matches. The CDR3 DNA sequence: TGTGCCAGCAGTTTATCGAGTAGCGGGACATACAATGAGCAGTTCTTC. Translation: CASSLSSSGTYNEQFF.

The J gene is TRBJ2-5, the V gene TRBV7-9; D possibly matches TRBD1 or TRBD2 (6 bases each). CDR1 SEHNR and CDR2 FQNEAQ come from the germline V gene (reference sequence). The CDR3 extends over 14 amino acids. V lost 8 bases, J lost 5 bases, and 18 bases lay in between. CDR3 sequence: CASEGLARGETQYF. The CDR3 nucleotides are TGTGCCAGCGAAGGCCTAGCGAGGGGGGAGACCCAGTACTTC.

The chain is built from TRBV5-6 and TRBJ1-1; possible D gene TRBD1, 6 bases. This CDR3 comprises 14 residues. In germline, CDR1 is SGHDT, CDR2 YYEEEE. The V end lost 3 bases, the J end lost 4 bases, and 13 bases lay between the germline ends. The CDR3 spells CASSSPEGGTEAFF. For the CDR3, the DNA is TGTGCCAGCAGCTCTCCAGAGGGGGGCACTGAAGCTTTCTTT.